The clone carrying this T cell receptor (beta chain) has a handful of counts. Its antigen is still unknown. The sample originates from a study of CD8 T cells in Susac syndrome. From germline, CDR1 is MNHEY and CDR2 SMNVEV (reference sequence). CDR3 length: 13 amino acids. V lost 2 bases, J lost 4 bases, and 6 bases lay in between. It was with random hexamers that about 0.45 to 1 ug RNA was reverse transcribed. Coverage of TCR beta CDR3 amplification by immunoSEQ multiplex PCR extended to 54 Vbeta and 13 Jbeta. TCRdb used MiXCR to reprocess the immunoSEQ multiplex PCR reads, holding one entry per CDR3 protein. Of about 150,000 distinct CDR3 sequences listed, over 85% are singletons. Study-level points and caveats: In its TCR sequencing and HLA analysis, the study acknowledged that the number of individuals was relatively small.

This TCR derives from a human donor with multiple sclerosis. The chain combines TRBV27 with TRBJ1-5; unclear D gene. The sample consisted of CD8+ T cells from PBMCs. CDR3 nucleotides: TGTGCCAGCAGTTTAGGGGTTAATCAGCCCCAGCATTTT. It yields the protein CASSLGVNQPQHF.